The following is a T cell receptor (beta chain) sequence with its context. The data were obtained in a study of T cell responses to AZD1222 COVID-19 vaccine. CDR1 is MRHNA, CDR2 SNTAGT, per germline. The CDR3 is made up of 15 amino acids. V dropped 0 bases and J dropped 6; count of bases not matched to a gene: 2. Repertoires were generated with immunoSEQ multiplex PCR, while TCRdb's copy carries only in-frame clones and drops some. Here the sample spans some 96,000 clones, approximately 87% being singletons. The origin of this receptor is an adult in good health. The sample here was peripheral blood, taken on day 0 of AZD1222 vaccination. The rearrangement uses TRBV6-4 and TRBJ2-3, with TRBD2 matching 11 bases. CDR3 in DNA: TGTGCCAGCAGTGACTCTAGCGGGGGGGCCGATACGCAGTATTTT. Its translation: CASSDSSGGADTQYF.